Below, 3 T cell receptor beta chains from the same sample are listed, as sequenced in a study of beta chain features in type 1 diabetes. The authors reverse transcribed all of the isolated RNA, so sequencing captured expressed TCRB transcripts. The method was immunoSEQ multiplex PCR; TCRdb's version includes in-frame clones alone and lacks a portion of them. The sample carries about 260,000 clones, about 63% recorded once. Sequencing was done on a sample of naive CD4+ T cells from blood. The receptors come from a man between 25 and 39 years old in good health.

The chain couples TRBV7-2 to TRBJ2-1; 12 nucleotides line up with TRBD2. The CDR3 has 15 amino acids. V trimming: 3 bases; J trimming: 4 bases; junction bases outside the gene matches: 1. Looked up from germline, CDR1 is SGHTA and CDR2 is FQGNSA. In DNA form, the CDR3 reads TGTGCCAGCAGCTTTGGACTAGCGGGGTACAATGAGCAGTTCTTC. Translated, it gives CASSFGLAGYNEQFF. The full variable domain, in which reference TRBV7-2 and TRBJ2-1 provide the parts outside the CDR3, is GAGVSQSPSNKVTEKGKDVELRCDPISGHTALYWYRQSLGQGLEFLIYFQGNSAPDKSGLPSDRFSAERTGGSVSTLTIQRTQQEDSAVYLCASSFGLAGYNEQFFGPGTRLTVL.

This clone has only a few counts. This chain links TRBV25-1 with TRBJ2-1, with D possibly being TRBD1 (6 bases). Trimming pared 3 bases from V and 4 bases from J, leaving 7 bases between. The germline gives CDR1 MGHDK, CDR2 SYGVNS. The CDR3 loop spans 13 amino acids. DNA for the CDR3: TGTGCCAGCAGTGAGGACAGTTACAATGAGCAGTTCTTC. Residues: CASSEDSYNEQFF.

The J gene is TRBJ2-3, the V gene TRBV11-2; D perhaps matches TRBD2 (5 bases). The CDR3 length is 15 residues. Germline V gene lookup returns CDR1 SGHAT and CDR2 FQNNGV. Trimming took 1 base from V and 3 from J, leaving 11 bases between them. CDR3 loop: CASSLGPGVTDTQYF. The CDR3 DNA reads as TGTGCCAGCAGCTTAGGCCCCGGGGTAACAGATACGCAGTATTTT.